Listed here are 3 T cell receptor beta chains from one sample, sequenced in a study of OX40 agonist ivuxolimab in advanced cancers. Generated by immunoSEQ multiplex PCR, the TCRdb table keeps only in-frame clones and is missing some. The sample has around 37,000 clones, around nine tenths seen once. The material sequenced was CD4+ or CD8+ T cells sorted from blood, taken in a trial of the OX40 agonist ivuxolimab. The receptors were sampled from an adult with an advanced solid tumor such as melanoma, head and neck, liver or kidney cancer.

The genes are TRBV19 and TRBJ2-3; either TRBD1 or TRBD2 may fit D (5 bases each). Trimming took off 8 bases at V and 0 bases at J, with 9 bases between the two ends. The germline CDR1 and CDR2 sequences are LNHDA and SQIVND (reference sequence). The CDR3 contains 13 residues. The CDR3: CASRGESTDTQYF. The DNA for the CDR3 is TGTGCCAGTCGAGGGGAAAGCACAGATACGCAGTATTTT.

The CDR3 sequence is CASSQDRKNTGELFF. For the CDR3, the DNA is TGTGCCAGCAGCCAGGACAGGAAGAACACCGGGGAGCTGTTTTTT. V and J are TRBV13 and TRBJ2-2; 7 positions match TRBD1. The CDR3 extends over 15 amino acids. V was clipped by 5 bases and J by 1 base; unmatched bases: 4. Germline lookup yields CDR1 PRHDT and CDR2 FYEKMQ (reference sequence).

This sequence joins TRBV9 and TRBJ2-3; 7 positions agree with TRBD2. The CDR3 is made up of 15 amino acids. Germline lookup yields CDR1 SGDLS and CDR2 YYNGEE. V gave up 3 bases and J gave up 1 base; unmatched junction bases: 5. This CDR3 reads CASSGASGRTDTQYF. The CDR3 nucleotides read TGTGCCAGCAGCGGGGCTAGCGGACGCACAGATACGCAGTATTTT.